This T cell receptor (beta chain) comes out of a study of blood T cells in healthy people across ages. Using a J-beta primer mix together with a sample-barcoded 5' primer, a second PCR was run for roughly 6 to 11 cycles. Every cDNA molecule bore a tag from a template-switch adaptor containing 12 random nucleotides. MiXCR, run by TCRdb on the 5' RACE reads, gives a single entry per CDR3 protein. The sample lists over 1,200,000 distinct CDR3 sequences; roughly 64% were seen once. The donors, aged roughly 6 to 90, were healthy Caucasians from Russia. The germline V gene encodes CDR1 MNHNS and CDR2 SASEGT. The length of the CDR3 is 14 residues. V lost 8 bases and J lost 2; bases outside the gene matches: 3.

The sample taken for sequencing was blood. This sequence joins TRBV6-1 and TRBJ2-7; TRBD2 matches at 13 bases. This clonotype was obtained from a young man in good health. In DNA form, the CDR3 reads TGTGCCAGCGGACTAGCGGGAGTCACCTACGAGCAGTACTTC. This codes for CASGLAGVTYEQYF.